The sequence of this T cell receptor (beta chain) was determined in a study of T-cell reconstitution after alpha-beta-depleted transplantation in children. Trimming pared 1 base from V and 2 bases from J, leaving 8 bases between. The CDR3 totals 15 residues. CDR1 is SGHVS, CDR2 FNYEAQ, per germline. This sample's TCRbeta library carried unique molecular identifier barcodes. TCRdb fed the PCR reads into MiXCR, producing one record per CDR3 protein. This sample has around 380,000 distinct CDR3 sequences, with roughly 10% found just once. This clonotype was counted ten times or more. This clonotype originated in a human donor who donated a stem cell graft to a child with acute myeloid leukemia. The chain is built from TRBV7-6 and TRBJ1-4; D not certain. This sample comprised PBMCs from the stem cell graft donor, obtained from the stem cell graft. The CDR3 reads CASSLEGSTNEKLFF. The CDR3 bases are TGTGCCAGCAGCTTAGAAGGTTCGACTAATGAAAAACTGTTTTTT.